These 16 T cell receptor beta chains were all obtained from the same sample, sequenced in a study of control samples from healthy donors and cancer patients. Repertoires were generated with immunoSEQ multiplex PCR, while TCRdb's copy carries only in-frame clones and drops some. The sample consists of under 20,000 clones, around 84% of them appearing once. The sample taken for sequencing was PBMCs. The receptor source for this set is a woman in her sixties or seventies with colorectal cancer.

The DNA of the CDR3 is TGTGCCAGTAGTATTGCAGACTTGGGCACTGAAGCTTTCTTT. It is translated as CASSIADLGTEAFF. The V and J genes are TRBV19 and TRBJ1-1; the D is unclear. Trimming took off 3 bases at V and 4 bases at J, with 12 bases between the two ends. Germline-derived CDR1 and CDR2 are LNHDA and SQIVND (reference sequence). This CDR3 spans 14 amino acids. Looking up the rest from reference TRBV19 and TRBJ1-1 gives the full variable domain: DGGITQSPKYLFRKEGQNVTLSCEQNLNHDAMYWYRQDPGQGLRLIYYSQIVNDFQKGDIAEGYSVSREKKESFPLTVTSAQKNPTAFYLCASSIADLGTEAFFGQGTRLTVV.

This chain connects TRBV9 to TRBJ1-5; D remains ambiguous. Germline V gene data show CDR1 as SGDLS and CDR2 as YYNGEE. Trimming took off 5 bases at V and 3 bases at J, with 15 bases between the two ends. This CDR3 spans 15 amino acids. In DNA form, the CDR3 reads TGTGCCAGCAGTTCCGGACGGAAACCCAATCAGCCCCAGCATTTT. This gives the protein CASSSGRKPNQPQHF.

CDR3 amino acids: CASRSRASAPFEQYF. In DNA, the CDR3 is TGTGCCAGCAGATCACGCGCTAGTGCCCCATTCGAGCAGTACTTC. The V gene is TRBV27, the J gene TRBJ2-7; no reliable D call. Germline V CDR1 and CDR2: MNHEY, SMNVEV (reference sequence). The CDR3 spans 15 residues. V was trimmed by 6 bases and J by 6 bases, leaving 21 bases between them.

The chain recombines TRBV10-3 with TRBJ1-4; D may be TRBD1 (5 bases). The V and J ends lost 0 bases and 6 bases respectively, with 20 bases between them. The CDR3 consists of 18 residues. The germline V gene has CDR1 ENHRY and CDR2 SYGVKD. The CDR3 is CAISESVIWDSSYEKLFF. Here the CDR3 DNA reads TGTGCCATCAGTGAGTCTGTGATTTGGGACTCCTCTTATGAAAAACTGTTTTTT.

The chain links TRBV19 to TRBJ1-1; D unresolved. The CDR3 is 12 amino acids. V lost 6 bases and J 0 bases, leaving 5 bases between the germline ends. Per the germline V gene, CDR1 is LNHDA and CDR2 is SQIVND (reference sequence). CDR3 region: CASREVNTEAFF. The CDR3 region has the DNA TGTGCCAGTAGAGAGGTGAACACTGAAGCTTTCTTT.

This clone was seen only a few times. This chain links TRBV5-8 with TRBJ2-3; the D is unclear. CDR3 length: 14 residues. With 6 bases removed from V and 2 bases from J, the gap between germline ends came to 13 bases. The germline V gene encodes CDR1 SGHTS and CDR2 YDEGEE. The CDR3 sequence is CASTPRLNTDTQYF. CDR3 bases: TGTGCCAGCACCCCCAGGCTGAACACAGATACGCAGTATTTT.

The chain carries TRBV6-6 and TRBJ2-2; possibly TRBD1 for D (6 bases). The V end was cut by 6 bases, the J end by 0 bases, with 11 bases between. The CDR3 has 15 amino acids. Germline V gene lookup returns CDR1 MNHNY and CDR2 SVGAGI (reference sequence). CDR3 DNA sequence: TGTGCCAGCAGAAACAGGGAGACGAACACCGGGGAGCTGTTTTTT. This gives the protein CASRNRETNTGELFF.

V is TRBV27 and J is TRBJ1-6, with D hard to call. Per the germline V gene, CDR1 is MNHEY and CDR2 is SMNVEV (reference sequence). Trimming cost V 5 bases and J 7 bases, with 9 bases left between them. CDR3 length: 13 residues. The CDR3, as DNA: TGTGCCAGCAGTCCGCGGCAGAATTCACCCCTCCACTTT. Protein sequence: CASSPRQNSPLHF.

The chain links TRBV21-1 to TRBJ2-7; TRBD1 is the table's D call, not checked against the DNA. TRBV21-1 is a known pseudogene. The CDR3 spans 13 residues. CDR3 DNA: TGTGCCAGCAGCAAGACAGGGGGCAGCGAGCAGTACTTC. This encodes CASSKTGGSEQYF.

V usage is TRBV4-1 and J usage is TRBJ2-1, with TRBD1 as a possible D gene (7 bases). The CDR3 extends over 18 amino acids. The germline V gene encodes CDR1 MGHRA and CDR2 YSYEKL. V was trimmed by 0 bases and J by 6 bases, leaving 21 bases between them. This CDR3 is CASSQEGGGNVVGNEQFF. CDR3 nucleotide sequence: TGCGCCAGCAGCCAAGAAGGAGGGGGCAACGTAGTAGGCAATGAGCAGTTCTTC.

The CDR3 DNA is TGTGCCAGCAGCGTACAGGGCAGCACTAATGAAAAACTGTTTTTT. Translating it yields CASSVQGSTNEKLFF. The chain couples TRBV9 to TRBJ1-4; maybe TRBD1 (5 bases). V was clipped by 1 base and J by 2 bases, with 9 bases between them. CDR1 is SGDLS and CDR2 is YYNGEE in the germline V gene. The CDR3 totals 15 residues.

This chain uses TRBV5-1 with TRBJ2-2, with D perhaps matching TRBD1 (7 bases). The germline V gene encodes CDR1 SGHRS and CDR2 YFSETQ. The CDR3 has 15 amino acids. V was trimmed by 3 bases and J by 4 bases, leaving 13 bases between them. The CDR3 is CASSSRQGLTGELFF. In DNA form, the CDR3 reads TGCGCCAGCAGCTCCCGACAGGGACTCACCGGGGAGCTGTTTTTT.

The V call is TRBV5-4, the J call TRBJ1-6; D might be TRBD1 (5 bases). The CDR3 covers 18 residues. The ends were cut back, 6 bases at V and 2 bases at J, with 21 bases in the middle. Germline CDR1 and CDR2: SGHNT and YYREEE (reference sequence). In DNA form, the CDR3 reads TGTGCCAGCAACGTTTACTCCGGGACGGAAACCTATAATTCACCCCTCCACTTT. Translated: CASNVYSGTETYNSPLHF.

This clone was detected a few times. V and J are TRBV30 and TRBJ2-5; 9 nucleotides agree with TRBD1. Trimming took 8 bases from V and 4 from J; bases not matched to a gene: 8. Per germline, CDR1 GTSNPN and CDR2 SVGIG (reference sequence). This CDR3 is 13 amino acids long. The CDR3 here is CARSTGGTETQYF. As DNA, the CDR3 is TGTGCCAGGTCGACAGGGGGGACAGAGACCCAGTACTTC.

This CDR3 is CASRGGYGYTF. CDR3 nucleotide sequence: TGTGCCAGCAGGGGGGGCTATGGCTACACCTTC. The chain carries TRBV6-5 and TRBJ1-2; possibly TRBD1 for D (5 bases). The germline V and J ends were trimmed by 6 bases and 4 bases, with 6 bases remaining between them. Germline V gene lookup returns CDR1 MNHEY and CDR2 SVGAGI. The CDR3 loop spans 11 amino acids.

This chain uses TRBV6-6 with TRBJ2-1, with a tentative D call TRBD1 (5 bases). The length of the CDR3 is 15 residues. Trimming took 5 bases from V and 3 from J, leaving 14 bases between them. Germline CDR1 reads MNHNY; CDR2 reads SVGAGI (reference sequence). DNA for the CDR3: TGTGCCAGCAGTACATCAGGGAATTACTACAATGAGCAGTTCTTC. Protein product: CASSTSGNYYNEQFF.